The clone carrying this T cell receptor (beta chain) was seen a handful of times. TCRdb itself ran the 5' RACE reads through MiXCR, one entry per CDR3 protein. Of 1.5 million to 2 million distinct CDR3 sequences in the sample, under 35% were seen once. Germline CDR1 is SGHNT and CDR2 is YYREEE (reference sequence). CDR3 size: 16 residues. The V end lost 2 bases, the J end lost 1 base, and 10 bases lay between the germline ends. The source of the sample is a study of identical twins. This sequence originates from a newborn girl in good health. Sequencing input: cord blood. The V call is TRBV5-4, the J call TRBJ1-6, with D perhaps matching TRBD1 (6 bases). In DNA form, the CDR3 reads TGTGCCAGCAGCTTAGAACAGGGATCCTATAATTCACCCCTCCACTTT. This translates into CASSLEQGSYNSPLHF.